A selection of T cell receptor beta chains follows, all from one sample in a study of regulatory T cells in long-lasting Graves disease. TCRdb re-derived calls from the multiplex PCR reads in MiXCR, one entry per CDR3 protein. The sample holds 450,000 or so distinct CDR3 sequences, about 20% seen once. Here the sequenced sample was peripheral blood mononuclear cells (PBMCs), taken when the disease was refractory, from a patient treated with antithyroid drugs. These receptors were obtained from a female donor with Graves disease. The CDR3 runs from the conserved cysteine through the conserved F or W. The D gene is left open where the match is weak. Not every row has a clone size; where given, it reads once, few, many or a size class.

v_call: TRBV27; d_call: TRBD1; cdr3_length: 17; j_call: TRBJ1-4; clone_size: few; cdr3_nt: TGTGCCAGCAGTTTGTCGAGACCGGGACAGATTAATGAAAAACTGTTTTTT; cdr3_aa: CASSLSRPGQINEKLFF
v_call: TRBV12-3/TRBV12-4; d_call: .; cdr3_length: 17; j_call: TRBJ1-6; clone_size: many; cdr3_nt: TGTGCCAGCAGTTTAGGGGCGGGGCTCTCCTATAATTCACCCCTCCACTTT; cdr3_aa: CASSLGAGLSYNSPLHF
v_call: TRBV7-6; d_call: .; cdr3_length: 13; j_call: TRBJ2-1; clone_size: few; cdr3_nt: TGTGCCAGCAGCTTAGATGTCTACAATGAGCAGTTCTTC; cdr3_aa: CASSLDVYNEQFF
v_call: TRBV28; d_call: .; cdr3_length: 12; j_call: TRBJ2-4; clone_size: many; cdr3_nt: TGTGCCAGCAGTTTGGACGGCGGGTACGCGTACTTC; cdr3_aa: CASSLDGGYAYF
v_call: TRBV5-1; d_call: .; cdr3_length: 15; j_call: TRBJ2-5; clone_size: few; cdr3_nt: TGCGCCAGCAGCTTGGCCATCGGGAACCGAGAGACCCAGTACTTC; cdr3_aa: CASSLAIGNRETQYF
v_call: TRBV18; d_call: TRBD1; cdr3_length: 15; j_call: TRBJ1-4; clone_size: .; cdr3_nt: TGTGCCAGCTCACCACAGGGACAGATGAACGGAAAACTGTTTTTT; cdr3_aa: CASSPQGQMNGKLFF
v_call: TRBV6-5; d_call: .; cdr3_length: 15; j_call: TRBJ2-7; clone_size: .; cdr3_nt: TGTGCCAGCAGTTACCCAATGACTATCTCCTACGAGCAGTACTTC; cdr3_aa: CASSYPMTISYEQYF
v_call: TRBV7-9; d_call: TRBD2; cdr3_length: 15; j_call: TRBJ2-7; clone_size: .; cdr3_nt: TGTGCCAGCAGCCCAGGGACTAGCGGCAACTACGAGCAGTACTTC; cdr3_aa: CASSPGTSGNYEQYF
v_call: TRBV6-9; d_call: TRBD2; cdr3_length: 15; j_call: TRBJ2-1; clone_size: .; cdr3_nt: TGTGCCAGCAGTTCCGGGACTAGCGGGAGACATGAGCAGTTCTTC; cdr3_aa: CASSSGTSGRHEQFF
v_call: TRBV5-1; d_call: TRBD1; cdr3_length: 15; j_call: TRBJ2-5; clone_size: .; cdr3_nt: TGCGCCAGCTGCCAGGGGGATGAGATGGCAGAGACCCAGTACTTC; cdr3_aa: CASCQGDEMAETQYF
v_call: TRBV6-1; d_call: TRBD1; cdr3_length: 14; j_call: TRBJ1-4; clone_size: many; cdr3_nt: TGTGCCAGCAGAGAAACCCTAACAGGGGCGTTCTCGTTTTTT; cdr3_aa: CASRETLTGAFSFF
v_call: TRBV7-2; d_call: .; cdr3_length: 15; j_call: TRBJ2-5; clone_size: many; cdr3_nt: TGTGCCAGCAGCTTGGTATTACATGAACAAGAGACCCAGTACTTC; cdr3_aa: CASSLVLHEQETQYF
v_call: TRBV3-1; d_call: .; cdr3_length: 13; j_call: TRBJ2-5; clone_size: few; cdr3_nt: TGTGCCAGCAGCCAAGATCAGCGAGAGACCCAGTACTTC; cdr3_aa: CASSQDQRETQYF
v_call: TRBV12-3/TRBV12-4; d_call: TRBD1; cdr3_length: 16; j_call: TRBJ1-5; clone_size: many; cdr3_nt: TGTGCCAGCAGTCCCACCCAGGGGGCGCAAGGGCAGCCCCAGCATTTT; cdr3_aa: CASSPTQGAQGQPQHF
v_call: TRBV6-9; d_call: .; cdr3_length: 13; j_call: TRBJ1-1; clone_size: .; cdr3_nt: TGTGCCAGCAGTTCCTGGACAGCCCTTGAAGCTTTCTTT; cdr3_aa: CASSSWTALEAFF
v_call: TRBV28; d_call: .; cdr3_length: 12; j_call: TRBJ1-4; clone_size: many; cdr3_nt: TGTGCCAGCGGGGTGGAGGATGAAAAACTGTTTTTT; cdr3_aa: CASGVEDEKLFF
v_call: TRBV5-1; d_call: TRBD1; cdr3_length: 15; j_call: TRBJ1-1; clone_size: .; cdr3_nt: TGCGCCAGCAGCAGACAGGGAAGCGCGTACACTGAAGCTTTCTTT; cdr3_aa: CASSRQGSAYTEAFF
v_call: TRBV20-1; d_call: .; cdr3_length: 14; j_call: TRBJ1-5; clone_size: few; cdr3_nt: TGCAGTGCTCCTGACAGGTTTAGCAATCAGCCCCAGCATTTT; cdr3_aa: CSAPDRFSNQPQHF
v_call: TRBV14; d_call: .; cdr3_length: 12; j_call: TRBJ1-1; clone_size: many; cdr3_nt: TGTGCCAGCAGCCAGTGGGCACAAGGAGCTTTCTTT; cdr3_aa: CASSQWAQGAFF
v_call: TRBV9; d_call: .; cdr3_length: 15; j_call: TRBJ1-1; clone_size: .; cdr3_nt: TGTGCCAGCAGCGTAGGCATGTTCGGGGACACTGAAGCTTTCTTT; cdr3_aa: CASSVGMFGDTEAFF
v_call: TRBV5-1; d_call: .; cdr3_length: 17; j_call: TRBJ2-5; clone_size: .; cdr3_nt: TGCGCCAGCAGCCCAGCCTCGGGGACACCGTACCAAGAGACCCAGTACTTC; cdr3_aa: CASSPASGTPYQETQYF
v_call: TRBV28; d_call: .; cdr3_length: 13; j_call: TRBJ1-3; clone_size: many; cdr3_nt: TGTGCCAGCAGTTTATCCGGTGGAAACACCATATATTTT; cdr3_aa: CASSLSGGNTIYF
v_call: TRBV12-3/TRBV12-4; d_call: .; cdr3_length: 11; j_call: TRBJ2-2; clone_size: many; cdr3_nt: TGTGCCAGCACCCGGCAGGGGGAGCTGTTTTTT; cdr3_aa: CASTRQGELFF
v_call: TRBV2; d_call: .; cdr3_length: 15; j_call: TRBJ1-6; clone_size: many; cdr3_nt: TGTGCCAGCACCCCGAGACCGCAGATAAATTCACCCCTCCACTTT; cdr3_aa: CASTPRPQINSPLHF
v_call: TRBV28; d_call: TRBD1; cdr3_length: 15; j_call: TRBJ1-5; clone_size: .; cdr3_nt: TGTGCCAGCAGTTTCGGGACAGCTAGCAATCAGCCCCAGCATTTT; cdr3_aa: CASSFGTASNQPQHF
v_call: TRBV12-3/TRBV12-4; d_call: .; cdr3_length: 13; j_call: TRBJ1-5; clone_size: many; cdr3_nt: TGTGCCAGCACCTCCGACAGAAATCAGCCCCAGCATTTT; cdr3_aa: CASTSDRNQPQHF
v_call: TRBV29-1; d_call: TRBD1; cdr3_length: 14; j_call: TRBJ2-5; clone_size: few; cdr3_nt: TGCAGCGTGGAAAGACAGGGAGAAGGAGAGACCCAGTACTTC; cdr3_aa: CSVERQGEGETQYF
v_call: TRBV6-2/TRBV6-3; d_call: .; cdr3_length: 15; j_call: TRBJ2-3; clone_size: .; cdr3_nt: TGTGCCAGCAGGCCGACCGGACGTAGGGGAGATACGCAGTATTTT; cdr3_aa: CASRPTGRRGDTQYF
v_call: TRBV6-1; d_call: .; cdr3_length: 14; j_call: TRBJ2-1; clone_size: once; cdr3_nt: TGTGCCAGAGAGACGAGGGTTGGGAGCGATGAGCAGTTCTTC; cdr3_aa: CARETRVGSDEQFF
v_call: TRBV2; d_call: TRBD1; cdr3_length: 14; j_call: TRBJ2-7; clone_size: .; cdr3_nt: TGTGCCAGCAGCAGGGACAGTGGGTCCTACGAGCAGTACTTC; cdr3_aa: CASSRDSGSYEQYF
v_call: TRBV28; d_call: .; cdr3_length: 15; j_call: TRBJ2-2; clone_size: many; cdr3_nt: TGTGCCAGCAGTTTCGAACAATTTAACACCGGGGAGCTGTTTTTT; cdr3_aa: CASSFEQFNTGELFF
v_call: TRBV19; d_call: .; cdr3_length: 12; j_call: TRBJ2-7; clone_size: few; cdr3_nt: TGTGCCAGTTTGGGCCCTTCCTACGAGCAGTACTTC; cdr3_aa: CASLGPSYEQYF
v_call: TRBV28; d_call: TRBD1; cdr3_length: 15; j_call: TRBJ1-6; clone_size: many; cdr3_nt: TGTGCCAGTTCAACGGGACAGGGAGAAGGGTCACCCCTCCACTTT; cdr3_aa: CASSTGQGEGSPLHF
v_call: TRBV9; d_call: .; cdr3_length: 17; j_call: TRBJ2-7; clone_size: .; cdr3_nt: TGCGCCAGCAGCCAAGAATGGAAACAGGTCTCCCACTACGAGCAGTACTTC; cdr3_aa: CASSQEWKQVSHYEQYF
v_call: TRBV28; d_call: TRBD1; cdr3_length: 15; j_call: TRBJ2-7; clone_size: once; cdr3_nt: TGTGCCAGCACCGCCGCAGGGGGCGCACCCTACGAGCAGTACTTC; cdr3_aa: CASTAAGGAPYEQYF
v_call: TRBV5-1; d_call: TRBD2; cdr3_length: 18; j_call: TRBJ2-1; clone_size: .; cdr3_nt: TGCGCCAGCAGCTTGGCTCGGGGACTAGCGGGAGCCTACAATGAGCAGTTCTTC; cdr3_aa: CASSLARGLAGAYNEQFF
v_call: TRBV7-8; d_call: .; cdr3_length: 16; j_call: TRBJ2-6; clone_size: once; cdr3_nt: TGTGCCAGCAGCTTGGTTTCCAGGGCTGGGGCCAACGTCCTGACTTTC; cdr3_aa: CASSLVSRAGANVLTF
v_call: TRBV6-1; d_call: .; cdr3_length: 13; j_call: TRBJ1-1; clone_size: many; cdr3_nt: TGTGCCAGCAGTGAATTGAAGGAAACCCGGGCTTTCTTT; cdr3_aa: CASSELKETRAFF
v_call: TRBV7-2; d_call: .; cdr3_length: 15; j_call: TRBJ1-6; clone_size: many; cdr3_nt: TGTGCCAGCAGCACGGGACCATCTCTGGGCTCACCCCTCCACTTT; cdr3_aa: CASSTGPSLGSPLHF
v_call: TRBV9; d_call: TRBD1; cdr3_length: 15; j_call: TRBJ1-1; clone_size: few; cdr3_nt: TGTGCCAGCAGCGTAGAGGGACAGGGGATCACTGAAGCTTTCTTT; cdr3_aa: CASSVEGQGITEAFF
v_call: TRBV30; d_call: .; cdr3_length: 14; j_call: TRBJ1-5; clone_size: once; cdr3_nt: TGTGCCTGGAGTGCCGCCTGGGGGGGGCATCCCCAGCATTTT; cdr3_aa: CAWSAAWGGHPQHF
v_call: TRBV28; d_call: .; cdr3_length: 16; j_call: TRBJ1-5; clone_size: many; cdr3_nt: TGTGCCAGCAGTACTTCACGGGCGGGTGGCAATCAGCCCCAGCATTTT; cdr3_aa: CASSTSRAGGNQPQHF
v_call: TRBV30; d_call: .; cdr3_length: 15; j_call: TRBJ1-6; clone_size: .; cdr3_nt: TGTGCCTGGACGAGGGCCAGCTCCTATAATTCACCCCTCCACTTT; cdr3_aa: CAWTRASSYNSPLHF
v_call: TRBV12-3/TRBV12-4; d_call: .; cdr3_length: 11; j_call: TRBJ2-2; clone_size: few; cdr3_nt: TGTGCCAGCACTCTTCGAGGGGAGCTGTTTTTT; cdr3_aa: CASTLRGELFF
v_call: TRBV5-1; d_call: .; cdr3_length: 15; j_call: TRBJ1-6; clone_size: .; cdr3_nt: TGCGCCAGCAGCTTGGATGGCTTCTTAGATTCACCCCTCCACTTT; cdr3_aa: CASSLDGFLDSPLHF
v_call: TRBV20-1; d_call: .; cdr3_length: 15; j_call: TRBJ2-4; clone_size: few; cdr3_nt: TGCAGTGCTCGACCGGGGGCCCTTGTCAAAAACATTCAGTACTTC; cdr3_aa: CSARPGALVKNIQYF
v_call: TRBV20-1; d_call: .; cdr3_length: 14; j_call: TRBJ2-5; clone_size: few; cdr3_nt: TGCAGTGCTAAGGGGTTAGCGACCCGGGAGACCCAGTACTTC; cdr3_aa: CSAKGLATRETQYF
v_call: TRBV12-5; d_call: .; cdr3_length: 13; j_call: TRBJ1-1; clone_size: .; cdr3_nt: TGTGCTAGTGGTTTGGCACAGCGAACTGAAGCTTTCTTT; cdr3_aa: CASGLAQRTEAFF
v_call: TRBV27; d_call: TRBD1; cdr3_length: 13; j_call: TRBJ1-2; clone_size: many; cdr3_nt: TGTGCCAGCAGTTTTGGACAGGGAGATGGCTACACCTTC; cdr3_aa: CASSFGQGDGYTF
v_call: TRBV28; d_call: .; cdr3_length: 14; j_call: TRBJ1-2; clone_size: many; cdr3_nt: TGTGCCAGCCGGTCGACAGTCCTAAACTATGGCTACACCTTC; cdr3_aa: CASRSTVLNYGYTF
v_call: TRBV9; d_call: .; cdr3_length: 13; j_call: TRBJ1-1; clone_size: many; cdr3_nt: TGTGCCAGCAGCGACCGACAGTCCACTGAAGCTTTCTTT; cdr3_aa: CASSDRQSTEAFF
v_call: TRBV7-8; d_call: .; cdr3_length: 14; j_call: TRBJ1-5; clone_size: many; cdr3_nt: TGTGCCAGCAGCCCCTTCTATAGCAATCAGCCCCAGCATTTT; cdr3_aa: CASSPFYSNQPQHF
v_call: TRBV20-1; d_call: .; cdr3_length: 13; j_call: TRBJ2-1; clone_size: .; cdr3_nt: TGCAGTGCTAGTTTGGATCCTTACAATGAGCAGTTCTTC; cdr3_aa: CSASLDPYNEQFF
v_call: TRBV7-2; d_call: .; cdr3_length: 14; j_call: TRBJ2-7; clone_size: many; cdr3_nt: TGTGCCAGCAGCTTCGGGCAGAGCTCCTACGAGCAGTACTTC; cdr3_aa: CASSFGQSSYEQYF
v_call: TRBV12-3/TRBV12-4; d_call: TRBD2; cdr3_length: 17; j_call: TRBJ2-7; clone_size: many; cdr3_nt: TGTGCCAGCAGTCCTCGGGGTCCGGGACTAGCCTTCTACGAGCAGTACTTC; cdr3_aa: CASSPRGPGLAFYEQYF